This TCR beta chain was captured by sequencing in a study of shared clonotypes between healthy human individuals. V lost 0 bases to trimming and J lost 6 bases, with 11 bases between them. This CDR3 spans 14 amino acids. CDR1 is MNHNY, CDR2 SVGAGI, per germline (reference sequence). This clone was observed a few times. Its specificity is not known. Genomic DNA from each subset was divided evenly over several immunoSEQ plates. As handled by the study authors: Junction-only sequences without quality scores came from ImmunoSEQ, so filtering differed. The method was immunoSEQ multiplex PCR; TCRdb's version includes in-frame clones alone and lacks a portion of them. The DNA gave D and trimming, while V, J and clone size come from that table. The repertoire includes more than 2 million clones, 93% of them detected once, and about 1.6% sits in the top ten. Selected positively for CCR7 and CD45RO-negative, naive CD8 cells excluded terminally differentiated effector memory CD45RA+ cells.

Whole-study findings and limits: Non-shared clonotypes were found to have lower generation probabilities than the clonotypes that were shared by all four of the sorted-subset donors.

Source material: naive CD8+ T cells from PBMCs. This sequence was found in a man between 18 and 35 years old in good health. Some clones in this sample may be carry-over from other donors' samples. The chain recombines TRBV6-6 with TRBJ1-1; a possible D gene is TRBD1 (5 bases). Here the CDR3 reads CASSYSGRNPEAFF. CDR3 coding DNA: TGTGCCAGCAGTTACTCGGGGCGTAACCCTGAAGCTTTCTTT.